Listed below are T cell receptor beta chains from one sample, sequenced in a study of T cells in Graves' hyperthyroidism and ophthalmopathy. TCRdb used MiXCR to reprocess the multiplex PCR reads, holding one entry per CDR3 protein. Counted here are 350,000 to 450,000 distinct CDR3 sequences, roughly 13% occurring once; the ten biggest clones make up approximately 9.9%. Sequenced: blood. Every receptor here comes from a woman aged 60-75 years with Graves' hyperthyroidism. Both conserved end residues are part of each CDR3. D genes are given only for firm matches. For some rows the clone size is stated as once, few or many, or as a class when expanded; others skip it.

CDR3 protein	CDR3 DNA	clone size	D gene	J gene	V gene
CASSYLSGSKTDTQYF	TGTGCCAGCAGTTACCTTAGCGGGAGTAAAACAGATACGCAGTATTTT	many	TRBD2	TRBJ2-3	TRBV28
CASSPQAGEGETQYF	TGTGCCAGCAGCCCCCAGGCAGGGGAAGGAGAGACCCAGTACTTC	many	.	TRBJ2-5	TRBV9
CASSGGGERFQPQHF	TGTGCCAGCAGCGGAGGGGGAGAGAGGTTCCAGCCCCAGCATTTT	.	.	TRBJ1-5	TRBV2
CASSPTSGRTYEQYF	TGTGCCAGCAGCCCGACTAGCGGGAGGACCTACGAGCAGTACTTC	many	TRBD2	TRBJ2-7	TRBV11-2
CASSLAEQRKKLFF	TGTGCCAGCAGCTTAGCGGAACAGAGAAAGAAACTGTTTTTT	many	.	TRBJ1-4	TRBV7-9
CASSLPPGVYGYTF	TGTGCCAGCAGCCTCCCCCCAGGGGTCTACGGCTACACCTTC	many	.	TRBJ1-2	TRBV5-6
CASSPLPGLPYEQYF	TGTGCCAGCTCACCATTGCCGGGGCTTCCCTACGAGCAGTACTTC	many	.	TRBJ2-7	TRBV18
CASMAGLSYNEQFF	TGTGCCAGCATGGCGGGACTCTCCTACAATGAGCAGTTCTTC	many	.	TRBJ2-1	TRBV6-1
CSAEAPGGQYF	TGCAGCGCCGAGGCTCCGGGAGGGCAGTACTTC	few	TRBD2	TRBJ2-7	TRBV29-1
CSARVLGGESYNEQFF	TGCAGTGCTAGAGTATTGGGGGGAGAGTCCTACAATGAGCAGTTCTTC	many	.	TRBJ2-1	TRBV20-1
CSAQRGELYNEQFF	TGCAGTGCCCAGAGGGGGGAGCTATACAATGAGCAGTTCTTC	many	.	TRBJ2-1	TRBV20-1
CASSLYRQGSGGYTF	TGTGCCAGCAGTTTATATAGGCAGGGGAGCGGTGGCTACACCTTC	many	.	TRBJ1-2	TRBV28
CASSPPEGGRTEAFF	TGTGCCAGCTCACCACCGGAGGGCGGGCGGACTGAAGCTTTCTTT	many	.	TRBJ1-1	TRBV18
CASSLEAESSCEQYF	TGTGCCAGCAGCTTAGAAGCGGAGAGCTCCTGCGAGCAGTACTTC	.	.	TRBJ2-7	TRBV11-2
CSATSGIVYNEQFF	TGCAGTGCTACTAGCGGGATAGTTTACAATGAGCAGTTCTTC	.	TRBD2	TRBJ2-1	TRBV20-1
CATAPIPGGITGQPQHF	TGTGCCACCGCTCCAATCCCAGGGGGCATTACCGGTCAGCCCCAGCATTTT	.	TRBD1	TRBJ1-5	TRBV28
CASTLDISGNTIYF	TGTGCCAGCACCCTGGACATCTCTGGAAACACCATATATTTT	many	.	TRBJ1-3	TRBV11-3
CASSLGRDRIKQGQHF	TGTGCCAGCAGCTTGGGACGGGACAGGATTAAGCAGGGCCAGCATTTT	many	TRBD1	TRBJ1-5	TRBV5-6
CASSWDPGSSTDTQYF	TGTGCCAGCAGCTGGGACCCGGGATCTTCCACAGATACGCAGTATTTT	few	.	TRBJ2-3	TRBV5-4
CAWSVRTTGEQYF	TGTGCCTGGAGTGTACGGACCACGGGAGAGCAGTACTTC	few	.	TRBJ2-7	TRBV30
CSARRFGRREYNEQFF	TGCAGTGCTAGAAGGTTTGGTAGGCGGGAGTACAATGAGCAGTTCTTC	many	TRBD2	TRBJ2-1	TRBV20-1
CASSLNRENTIYF	TGTGCCAGCAGTCTGAACAGGGAGAACACCATATATTTT	.	.	TRBJ1-3	TRBV28
CASRPKGSAYEQYF	TGTGCCAGCAGACCTAAAGGGTCGGCCTACGAGCAGTACTTC	many	.	TRBJ2-7	TRBV7-9
CASSLANRVVAKNIQYF	TGTGCCAGCAGCTTAGCTAACAGGGTGGTAGCCAAAAACATTCAGTACTTC	many	.	TRBJ2-4	TRBV7-8